The entry below describes one T cell receptor beta chain. The antigen remains undetermined. The CDR3 extends over 13 amino acids. The V gene's germline CDR1 is KGHSH and CDR2 LQKENI. V gave up 2 bases and J gave up 6 bases, with 11 bases separating them. This record belongs to a study of T cells after yellow fever vaccination. In the study overall: Fractions with few cells were prepared using SMART-Seq v4 Ultra Low Input.

A single record per CDR3 protein comes from TCRdb applying MiXCR to the 5' RACE reads. The repertoire holds about 550,000 distinct CDR3 sequences, with 15% to 20% as singletons. Findings of the study overall: In FACS-sorted repertoires, abundant clonotypes from the bulk population could appear as contaminants. Detected again after the booster were most primary-vaccination clones, at 96% CD4 and about 89% CD8. CD4 and CD8 compartments shared a small share of clonotypes.

The V and J genes are TRBV18 and TRBJ2-7; D gene ambiguous. This clonotype was sampled from a man aged 25-45 years who received the YFV17D yellow fever vaccine. Sequencing was performed on PBMCs, taken 15 days after the yellow fever booster vaccination. The DNA for the CDR3 is TGTGCCAGCTCACCAATCTTAGTTGGCGAGCAGTACTTC. It codes for CASSPILVGEQYF.